This T cell receptor (beta chain) emerged from a study of blood T cell repertoires in COVID-19. Turning to the study itself: COVID-19 samples from acute and convalescent phases originated in the United States, Italy and Spain. PBMCs, B-cell-depleted T cells, or T cells were the source of the cDNA or gDNA that made up the material.

Sequencing used immunoSEQ multiplex PCR; TCRdb keeps in-frame clones, though not all of them. The table lists roughly 120,000 clones, about nine tenths of them singletons. Trimming removed 7 bases from V and 6 bases from J; junction bases left unmatched: 8. Germline V gene sequence: CDR1 MNHEY, CDR2 SVGAGI. The CDR3 extends over 14 amino acids. The source of this sequence is a human donor with active COVID-19. The donor label of this sample is uncertain. Material for sequencing was peripheral blood. The genes are TRBV6-5 and TRBJ2-1, with 8 bases identical to TRBD1. The CDR3 here is CASNQGARVNEQFF. The CDR3 bases are TGTGCCAGCAACCAGGGGGCCCGGGTCAATGAGCAGTTCTTC.